These 11 T cell receptor beta chains came from one sample sequenced in a study of T cell responses to AZD1222 COVID-19 vaccine. The assay was immunoSEQ multiplex PCR, and TCRdb's table has in-frame clones only and misses some. The repertoire has some 100,000 clones, more than 80% of them found once; the top ten carry roughly 2.4%. The sequenced sample was peripheral blood, obtained 28 days after the second AZD1222 dose. The source of these receptors is an adult who received the AZD1222 COVID-19 vaccine.

V gene TRBV19 combines with J gene TRBJ1-2; 8 nucleotides align to TRBD1. V dropped 7 bases and J dropped 6; count of bases not matched to a gene: 7. Germline CDR1 is LNHDA and CDR2 is SQIVND (reference sequence). CDR3 size: 13 residues. The CDR3 region is CASNLRDRNGYTF. Here the CDR3 DNA reads TGTGCCAGTAACCTCCGGGACAGGAATGGCTACACCTTC.

The chain links TRBV11-2 to TRBJ1-2; D ambiguous. V shed 2 bases and J shed 0 bases, with 10 bases lying between them. Germline V gene sequence: CDR1 SGHAT, CDR2 FQNNGV. CDR3 length equals 15 residues. The CDR3 DNA follows: TGTGCCAGCAGCTTATCCTATACGGCTAACTATGGCTACACCTTC. It specifies CASSLSYTANYGYTF.

The chain links TRBV7-9 to TRBJ1-4; D ambiguous. The CDR3 totals 15 residues. V was shortened by 5 bases and J by 4 bases, with 14 bases between the two germline ends. The germline V gene has CDR1 SEHNR and CDR2 FQNEAQ (reference sequence). CDR3 nucleotides: TGTGCCAGCAGCCCCCTCGGGCGTGGTAATGAAAAACTGTTTTTT. Its protein product is CASSPLGRGNEKLFF.

There are a few counts of this clone. This chain joins TRBV9 and TRBJ1-5; 10 bases line up with TRBD1. V was pared by 2 bases and J by 11 bases, with 7 bases of the junction left unmatched. This CDR3 has 14 amino acids. The germline V gene encodes CDR1 SGDLS and CDR2 YYNGEE. The CDR3, as DNA: TGTGCCAGCAGCGTGGGGACAGGGGAAGGAGCCCAGCATTTT. This sequence encodes CASSVGTGEGAQHF.

This clone was picked up a small number of times. This rearrangement joins TRBV19 to TRBJ2-1, with 9 nucleotides matching TRBD2. The CDR3 spans 14 residues. Germline CDR1 and CDR2: LNHDA and SQIVND (reference sequence). With 3 bases clipped from V and 5 bases from J, the junction kept 2 bases outside the gene matches. DNA for the CDR3: TGTGCCAGTAGTATTAGCGGGGGCCACAATGAGCAGTTCTTC. Translation: CASSISGGHNEQFF.

This clone showed up just once. This rearrangement joins TRBV7-2 to TRBJ1-1; perhaps TRBD1 as D (5 bases). V shed 4 bases and J shed 5 bases, with 11 bases lying between them. The germline V gene encodes CDR1 SGHTA and CDR2 FQGNSA. This CDR3 has 13 residues. Written as DNA, the CDR3 is TGTGCCAGCAGCTGGGGCCCTGGGACTGAAGCTTTCTTT. It codes for CASSWGPGTEAFF.

The rearrangement uses TRBV5-1 and TRBJ2-6, with D perhaps TRBD2 (5 bases). The CDR3 extends over 15 amino acids. Trimming took off 3 bases at V and 3 bases at J, with 10 bases between the two ends. Germline loops: CDR1 SGHRS, CDR2 YFSETQ. CDR3 region: CASSSRGGGANVLTF. The CDR3 nucleotides read TGCGCCAGCAGCTCCCGGGGTGGTGGGGCCAACGTCCTGACTTTC.

This clone was recorded once. The DNA for the CDR3 is TGTGCCACCACCCCGGGACACTATAATTCACCCCTCCACTTT. Translated, it gives CATTPGHYNSPLHF. The chain links TRBV15 to TRBJ1-6; maybe TRBD1 (6 bases). The CDR3 runs 14 residues. Trimming took 7 bases from V and 3 from J, leaving 10 bases between them. Germline V lookup: CDR1 LNHNV, CDR2 YYDKDF (reference sequence).

The chain recombines TRBV14 with TRBJ1-2; D unclear. Germline assignment: CDR1 SGHDN and CDR2 FVKESK. The CDR3 totals 13 residues. Trimming removed 1 base from V and 4 bases from J, with 7 bases in between. For the CDR3, the DNA is TGTGCCAGCAGCCAAGTCGGGTCCTATGGCTACACCTTC. This encodes CASSQVGSYGYTF. Filled out from reference TRBV14 and TRBJ1-2, the complete variable domain reads EAGVTQFPSHSVIEKGQTVTLRCDPISGHDNLYWYRRVMGKEIKFLLHFVKESKQDESGMPNNRFLAERTGGTYSTLKVQPAELEDSGVYFCASSQVGSYGYTFGSGTRLTVV.

Note on this clone: The sample has other DNA sequences that encode this CDR3 too. The V and J genes are TRBV18 and TRBJ1-5; unclear D gene. Germline assignment: CDR1 KGHSH and CDR2 LQKENI. The CDR3 length is 13 residues. The V and J ends lost 3 bases and 0 bases respectively, with 3 bases between them. The CDR3 is CASSPSSNQPQHF. The CDR3, as DNA: TGTGCCAGCTCACCGAGTAGCAATCAGCCCCAGCATTTT.

The chain couples TRBV19 to TRBJ2-2, with D hard to call. This CDR3 comprises 13 residues. V gave up 0 bases and J gave up 8 bases, with 7 bases separating them. The germline V gene encodes CDR1 LNHDA and CDR2 SQIVND (reference sequence). This CDR3 is CASSIDHFGELFF. For the CDR3, the DNA is TGTGCCAGTAGTATAGATCACTTTGGGGAGCTGTTTTTT.